The 32 T cell receptor beta chains below were found in one sample sequenced in a study of blood T cell repertoires in COVID-19. Assay: immunoSEQ multiplex PCR; the TCRdb copy retains only in-frame clones and omits some. The table has roughly 250,000 clones, under 90% seen once. The sequenced material came from peripheral blood. The receptors shown here come from a human donor in a cohort sampled during active COVID-19.

V is TRBV6-5 and J is TRBJ1-1; maybe TRBD1 (6 bases). The CDR3 loop spans 14 amino acids. CDR1 MNHEY and CDR2 SVGAGI come from the germline V gene. The germline V and J ends were trimmed by 5 bases and 1 base, with 11 bases remaining between them. The CDR3 sequence is CASSPKTGNTEAFF. In nucleotides, the CDR3 is TGTGCCAGCAGTCCGAAGACAGGGAACACTGAAGCTTTCTTT.

The chain uses TRBV11-2 and TRBJ2-7; 16 bases match TRBD2. Germline trimming cut 4 bases from V and 3 bases from J; bases unmatched to any gene: 6. Germline values: CDR1 SGHAT, CDR2 FQNNGV. The CDR3 loop spans 17 amino acids. Written as DNA, the CDR3 is TGTGCCAGCAGCTCCCCGGGACTAGCGGGAGGGCACTACGAGCAGTACTTC. This sequence encodes CASSSPGLAGGHYEQYF.

The J gene is TRBJ1-3, the V gene TRBV18; D is unclear. Germline CDR1 reads KGHSH; CDR2 reads LQKENI. This CDR3 has 16 amino acids. Trimming removed 5 bases at V and 0 bases at J, with 14 bases between. CDR3 nucleotides: TGTGCCAGCTCAACTACCTCTTATGGCTCTGGAAACACCATATATTTT. Translation gives CASSTTSYGSGNTIYF. Together with reference TRBV18 and TRBJ1-3, the CDR3 gives the full variable domain: NAGVMQNPRHLVRRRGQEARLRCSPMKGHSHVYWYRQLPEEGLKFMVYLQKENIIDESGMPKERFSAEFPKEGPSILRIQQVVRGDSAAYFCASSTTSYGSGNTIYFGEGSWLTVV.

The chain recombines TRBV2 with TRBJ2-7; 7 bases map to TRBD1. Germline V gives CDR1 SNHLY, CDR2 FYNNEI. V lost 6 bases, J lost 1 base, and 0 bases stayed unmatched. The CDR3 has 12 residues. CDR3 loop: CASRQGSYEQYF. CDR3 sequence (DNA): TGTGCCAGCAGACAGGGGTCCTACGAGCAGTACTTC.

J is TRBJ2-5 and V is TRBV12-5, with TRBD2 matching 7 bases. The CDR3 has 14 amino acids. V was clipped by 3 bases and J by 5 bases; unmatched bases: 6. Looked up from germline, CDR1 is LGHNT and CDR2 is FRNRAP. The CDR3 DNA follows: TGTGCTAGTGGTTTCGGACTAGATACGGAGACCCAGTACTTC. This translates into CASGFGLDTETQYF.

This clone was seen a single time. V gene TRBV19 combines with J gene TRBJ1-1, with D unresolved. Trimming pared 7 bases from V and 0 bases from J, leaving 15 bases between. The CDR3 runs to 15 residues. Germline CDR1 LNHDA, CDR2 SQIVND (reference sequence). CDR3 nucleotide sequence: TGTGCCAGTAAGAGGGAAGAACATCTGAACACTGAAGCTTTCTTT. It codes for CASKREEHLNTEAFF.

The chain uses TRBV6-6 and TRBJ2-7, with a weak D call TRBD1 (6 bases). Trimming removed 11 bases at V and 0 bases at J, with 14 bases between. This CDR3 contains 13 residues. The germline CDR1 and CDR2 sequences are MNHNY and SVGAGI (reference sequence). DNA for the CDR3: TGTGCCGCAGCACAGGGCAGCTCCTACGAGCAGTACTTC. Its protein is CAAAQGSSYEQYF.

The V and J genes are TRBV4-1 and TRBJ1-1; possibly TRBD1 for D (6 bases). With 6 bases removed from V and 0 bases from J, the gap between germline ends came to 14 bases. CDR1 is MGHRA, CDR2 YSYEKL, per germline. The CDR3 loop spans 15 amino acids. CDR3 coding DNA: TGCGCCAGCAGGGGGCAGGGACACCTGAACACTGAAGCTTTCTTT. This gives the protein CASRGQGHLNTEAFF.

The chain links TRBV19 to TRBJ1-2; 8 bases agree with TRBD1. The CDR3 contains 15 residues. Germline trimming cut 0 bases from V and 7 bases from J; bases unmatched to any gene: 7. Germline V CDR1 and CDR2: LNHDA, SQIVND (reference sequence). The CDR3 bases are TGTGCCAGTAGTATAGAAGGACAGGGAGTAGGTGGCTACACCTTC. It specifies CASSIEGQGVGGYTF.

The chain joins TRBV6-5 to TRBJ2-5; D gene unclear. This CDR3 has 15 residues. Trimming removed 10 bases from V and 1 base from J, with 19 bases in between. Germline V CDR1 and CDR2: MNHEY, SVGAGI. CDR3: CATTPHGHIQETQYF. CDR3 nucleotide sequence: TGTGCCACCACACCGCATGGCCACATCCAAGAGACCCAGTACTTC.

The chain is built from TRBV6-1 and TRBJ2-7, with TRBD2 matching 10 bases. From germline, CDR1 is MNHNS and CDR2 SASEGT. The CDR3 totals 15 residues. The V segment lost 2 bases and the J segment 5 bases; nucleotides outside the gene matches: 6. The CDR3 sequence: CASSERALAGDEQYF. CDR3 coding DNA: TGTGCCAGCAGTGAACGGGCGCTAGCGGGAGACGAGCAGTACTTC.

The chain is built from TRBV28 and TRBJ2-5; 10 bases match TRBD2. The CDR3 is made up of 17 amino acids. The ends lost 5 bases at V and 5 bases at J; junction bases unmatched: 14. CDR1 is MDHEN, CDR2 SYDVKM, per germline. For the CDR3, the DNA is TGTGCCAGCAGTCCCAGACTAGCGGGCACAGGTGGGGAGACCCAGTACTTC. Translating gives CASSPRLAGTGGETQYF.

This chain joins TRBV7-8 and TRBJ1-6; TRBD1 agrees at 7 bases. This CDR3 has 15 amino acids. The ends lost 8 bases at V and 4 bases at J; junction bases unmatched: 8. The germline V gene has CDR1 SGHVS and CDR2 FQNEAQ. The CDR3 nucleotides are TGTGCCAGCGGTACCGACAGGGTTTATAATTCACCCCTCCACTTT. Its translation: CASGTDRVYNSPLHF.

The chain carries TRBV6-2 or TRBV6-3 and TRBJ1-1; 7 nucleotides line up with TRBD1. V was pared by 2 bases and J by 3 bases, with 9 bases of the junction left unmatched. The germline CDR1 and CDR2 sequences are MNHEY and SVGEGT. The CDR3 loop spans 16 amino acids. CDR3 DNA: TGTGCCAGCAGTTACACTGGCAGGGGGAAGGACACTGAAGCTTTCTTT. Protein sequence: CASSYTGRGKDTEAFF.

The chain links TRBV19 to TRBJ1-2; D might be TRBD1 (5 bases). The CDR3 extends over 13 amino acids. V lost 5 bases, J lost 4 bases, and 11 bases lay in between. Germline values: CDR1 LNHDA, CDR2 SQIVND (reference sequence). CDR3 in amino acids: CASSAGGGYGYTF. In nucleotides, the CDR3 is TGTGCCAGTAGTGCCGGGGGAGGCTATGGCTACACCTTC.

This chain connects TRBV7-9 to TRBJ1-2; 9 nucleotides match TRBD1. Germline CDR1 SEHNR, CDR2 FQNEAQ (reference sequence). The CDR3 length is 15 residues. Trimming at V came to 5 bases and at J to 4 bases, leaving 8 bases not matched to a gene. The CDR3 nucleotides are TGTGCCAGCAGCCCGGGACAGGGAGCCTCCTATGGCTACACCTTC. Its protein product is CASSPGQGASYGYTF.

The V call is TRBV10-3, the J call TRBJ2-3, with TRBD2 matching 8 bases. CDR1 is ENHRY, CDR2 SYGVKD, per germline. The CDR3 sequence is 15 residues long. V shed 4 bases, J shed 4 bases, and the junction held 7 bases outside the gene matches. CDR3 amino acids: CAISGPGGRSDTQYF. CDR3 nucleotides: TGTGCCATCAGTGGGCCGGGAGGGAGATCAGATACGCAGTATTTT.

The chain employs TRBV7-9 and TRBJ2-7, with 8 bases identical to TRBD2. This CDR3 is built from 14 residues. Germline CDR1 SEHNR, CDR2 FQNEAQ (reference sequence). The J segment lost 6 bases and the V segment lost 6 bases, leaving 10 bases of the junction unmatched. CDR3 DNA: TGTGCCAGCAGTCACGGGACTAGTTCCACCGAGCAGTACTTC. Translation: CASSHGTSSTEQYF.

The rearrangement uses TRBV18 and TRBJ2-7; the match to TRBD1 covers 9 bases. This CDR3 contains 19 residues. V gave up 2 bases and J gave up 0 bases; unmatched junction bases: 14. CDR1 and CDR2 from the germline V gene are KGHSH and LQKENI. CDR3 amino acids: CASSPVGTGRFRGSYEQYF. The CDR3 DNA follows: TGTGCCAGCTCACCAGTGGGGACAGGGAGGTTTCGGGGCTCCTACGAGCAGTACTTC.

J is TRBJ1-4 and V is TRBV18, with D unclear. Germline CDR1 and CDR2: KGHSH and LQKENI. CDR3 size: 14 residues. Trimming cost V 6 bases and J 1 base, with 9 bases left between them. In DNA, the CDR3 is TGTGCCAGCTCTCGACAAGAAACTAATGAAAAACTGTTTTTT. Translation: CASSRQETNEKLFF.

The chain carries TRBV2 and TRBJ1-1; weak D call: TRBD1 (6 bases). Trimming removed 7 bases from V and 4 bases from J, with 13 bases in between. This CDR3 is 13 amino acids long. CDR1 SNHLY and CDR2 FYNNEI come from the germline V gene. The CDR3 loop is CASNGGRSTEAFF. Written as DNA, the CDR3 is TGTGCCAGCAATGGGGGCCGGAGCACTGAAGCTTTCTTT.

V gene TRBV5-1 combines with J gene TRBJ1-3, with TRBD1 matching 7 bases. V shed 4 bases, J shed 8 bases, and the junction held 9 bases outside the gene matches. CDR3 size: 14 residues. Germline values: CDR1 SGHRS, CDR2 YFSETQ. Here the CDR3 reads CASSLGQKEDTIYF. CDR3 DNA: TGCGCCAGCAGCCTGGGACAGAAAGAGGACACCATATATTTT.

The genes are TRBV27 and TRBJ2-7, with D unresolved. Between the trimmed V and J ends, which lost 7 bases and 7 bases, there was a span of 8 bases. The CDR3 is 10 amino acids. Germline loops: CDR1 MNHEY, CDR2 SMNVEV (reference sequence). CDR3 protein: CASISSEQYF. As DNA, the CDR3 is TGTGCCAGCATTTCGAGTGAGCAGTACTTC.

This clone has just a few counts. V usage is TRBV6-1 and J usage is TRBJ1-2; perhaps TRBD1 as D (5 bases). Germline lookup yields CDR1 MNHNS and CDR2 SASEGT. V lost 2 bases to trimming and J lost 3 bases, with 13 bases between them. The CDR3 consists of 15 residues. CDR3 bases: TGTGCCAGCAGTGAATCGGGCTCAGGGCACTATGGCTACACCTTC. Translated, it gives CASSESGSGHYGYTF.

The chain has TRBV2 and TRBJ1-2, with 8 positions matching TRBD1. This CDR3 region has 13 residues. Germline V lookup: CDR1 SNHLY, CDR2 FYNNEI. Losses at the gene ends were 7 bases for V and 3 bases for J; bases not matched to a gene: 4. Here the CDR3 DNA reads TGTGCCAGCAATCAGGGGGCGGACTATGGCTACACCTTC. Its translation: CASNQGADYGYTF. Filled out from reference TRBV2 and TRBJ1-2, the complete variable domain reads EPEVTQTPSHQVTQMGQEVILRCVPISNHLYFYWYRQILGQKVEFLVSFYNNEISEKSEIFDDQFSVERPDGSNFTLKIRSTKLEDSAMYFCASNQGADYGYTFGSGTRLTVV.

The sample holds many counts of this clone. Other DNA sequences of this sample code for an identical CDR3. V and J are TRBV6-5 and TRBJ1-5; TRBD1 is a possible D gene (6 bases). The V end was cut by 3 bases, the J end by 4 bases, with 7 bases between. Germline V gene lookup returns CDR1 MNHEY and CDR2 SVGAGI. This CDR3 region has 13 residues. CDR3 region: CASSYQGNQPQHF. CDR3 bases: TGTGCCAGCAGTTATCAGGGGAATCAGCCCCAGCATTTT.

The V gene is TRBV4-3, the J gene TRBJ1-6, with a tentative D call TRBD1 (6 bases). The CDR3 consists of 15 residues. The V and J ends lost 4 bases and 7 bases respectively, with 14 bases between them. CDR1 and CDR2 from the germline V gene are LGHNA and YSLEER. Here the CDR3 DNA reads TGCGCCAGCAGCCGGGGCTACAGGGTAAATTCACCCCTCCACTTT. Amino acid sequence: CASSRGYRVNSPLHF.

The V gene is TRBV12-3 or TRBV12-4, the J gene TRBJ1-2, with D possibly TRBD1 on 5 matching bases. The CDR3 spans 12 residues. The V gene lost 6 bases and the J gene lost 7 bases, with 12 bases spanning the gap. Here the CDR3 DNA reads TGTGCCAGCAGCCTCGGCGGGGGTGGCTACACCTTC. Protein product: CASSLGGGGYTF.

The chain combines TRBV9 with TRBJ2-1; the match to TRBD2 covers 10 bases. The CDR3 is 16 residues long. Germline CDR1 is SGDLS and CDR2 is YYNGEE. The V and J ends lost 0 bases and 6 bases, in that order; junction bases with no gene match: 6. Here the CDR3 DNA reads TGTGCCAGCAGCGTAGATTGGACTAGCGGTTCCAATGAGCAGTTCTTC. Protein: CASSVDWTSGSNEQFF.

The gene calls are TRBV28 and TRBJ2-6, with D perhaps TRBD2 (5 bases). V shed 1 base and J shed 0 bases, with 7 bases lying between them. The CDR3 is 16 residues long. The germline gives CDR1 MDHEN, CDR2 SYDVKM. The CDR3 DNA is TGTGCCAGCAGTTTATCGGGGAGCTCTGGGGCCAACGTCCTGACTTTC. Its protein product is CASSLSGSSGANVLTF.

V is TRBV7-3 and J is TRBJ2-1, with 8 nucleotides matching TRBD2. CDR3 size: 15 residues. The junction had 7 bases not matched to a gene; V was cut back by 4 bases and J by 5 bases. Germline CDR1 is SGHTA and CDR2 is FQGTGA. CDR3 in amino acids: CASSYKRESHNEQFF. The CDR3 coding sequence is TGTGCCAGCAGCTATAAGCGGGAGTCCCACAATGAGCAGTTCTTC.

The rearrangement joins TRBV6-8 to TRBJ2-5; D perhaps matches TRBD2 (6 bases). CDR1 and CDR2 (germline): MNHGY, SAAAGT. The length of the CDR3 is 16 residues. Trimming stripped 3 bases from V and 4 bases from J, with 18 bases between. The CDR3 DNA sequence: TGTGCCAGCAGTTATTGGGCGTTCGGGAGAAGAGAGACCCAGTACTTC. Its translation is CASSYWAFGRRETQYF.